These 2 T cell receptor beta chains were all obtained from the same sample, sequenced in a study of blood T cell repertoires in COVID-19. Sequencing was performed with immunoSEQ multiplex PCR; in TCRdb, only in-frame clones are kept and a portion is missing. The sample has approximately 60,000 clones, around 84% seen once; the top ten hold approximately 17%. Source material: peripheral blood. The receptor set was obtained from a man aged 65-85 years with active COVID-19.

V and J are TRBV20-1 and TRBJ2-7; 7 nucleotides line up with TRBD2. V gave up 3 bases and J gave up 0 bases; unmatched junction bases: 2. This CDR3 spans 13 amino acids. Germline V gives CDR1 DFQATT, CDR2 SNEGSKA (reference sequence). CDR3 nucleotides: TGCAGTGCTAGTAGGACTAGCTCCTACGAGCAGTACTTC. It is translated as CSASRTSSYEQYF.

The chain links TRBV6-1 to TRBJ2-2, with 9 bases fitting TRBD1. The CDR3 has 17 amino acids. Trimming at V came to 4 bases and at J to 4 bases, leaving 10 bases not matched to a gene. Looked up from germline, CDR1 is MNHNS and CDR2 is SASEGT. This chain's CDR3 is CASSAQPGQGSTGELFF. The CDR3 bases are TGTGCCAGCAGTGCCCAACCGGGACAGGGTTCCACCGGGGAGCTGTTTTTT.